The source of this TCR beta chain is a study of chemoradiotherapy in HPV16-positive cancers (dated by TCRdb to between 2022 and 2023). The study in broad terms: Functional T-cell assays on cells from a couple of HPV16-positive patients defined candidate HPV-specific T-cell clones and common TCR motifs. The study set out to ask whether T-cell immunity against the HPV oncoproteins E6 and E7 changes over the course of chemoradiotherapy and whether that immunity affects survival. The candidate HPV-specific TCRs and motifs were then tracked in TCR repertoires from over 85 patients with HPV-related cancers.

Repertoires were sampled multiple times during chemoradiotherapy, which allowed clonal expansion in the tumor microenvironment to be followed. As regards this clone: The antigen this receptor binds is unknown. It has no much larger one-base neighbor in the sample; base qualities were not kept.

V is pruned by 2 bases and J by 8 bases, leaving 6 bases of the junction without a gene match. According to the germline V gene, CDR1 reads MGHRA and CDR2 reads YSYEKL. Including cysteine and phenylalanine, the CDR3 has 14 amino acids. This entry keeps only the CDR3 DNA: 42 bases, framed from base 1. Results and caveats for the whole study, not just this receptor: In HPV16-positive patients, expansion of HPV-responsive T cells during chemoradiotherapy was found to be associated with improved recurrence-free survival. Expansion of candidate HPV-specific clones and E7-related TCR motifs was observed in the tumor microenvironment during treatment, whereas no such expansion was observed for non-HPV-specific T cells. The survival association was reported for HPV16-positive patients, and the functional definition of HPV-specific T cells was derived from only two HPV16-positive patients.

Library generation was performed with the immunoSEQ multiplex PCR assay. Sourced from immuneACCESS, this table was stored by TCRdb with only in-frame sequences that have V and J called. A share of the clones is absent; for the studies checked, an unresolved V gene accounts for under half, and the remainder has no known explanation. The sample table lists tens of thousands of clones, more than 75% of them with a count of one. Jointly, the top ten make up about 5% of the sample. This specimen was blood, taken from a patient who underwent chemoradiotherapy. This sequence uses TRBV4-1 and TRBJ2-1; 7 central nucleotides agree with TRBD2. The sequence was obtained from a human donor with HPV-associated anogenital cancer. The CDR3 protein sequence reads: CASSQTTSFYEQFF. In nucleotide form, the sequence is TGCGCCAGCAGCCAAACGACTAGCTTCTATGAGCAGTTCTTC.